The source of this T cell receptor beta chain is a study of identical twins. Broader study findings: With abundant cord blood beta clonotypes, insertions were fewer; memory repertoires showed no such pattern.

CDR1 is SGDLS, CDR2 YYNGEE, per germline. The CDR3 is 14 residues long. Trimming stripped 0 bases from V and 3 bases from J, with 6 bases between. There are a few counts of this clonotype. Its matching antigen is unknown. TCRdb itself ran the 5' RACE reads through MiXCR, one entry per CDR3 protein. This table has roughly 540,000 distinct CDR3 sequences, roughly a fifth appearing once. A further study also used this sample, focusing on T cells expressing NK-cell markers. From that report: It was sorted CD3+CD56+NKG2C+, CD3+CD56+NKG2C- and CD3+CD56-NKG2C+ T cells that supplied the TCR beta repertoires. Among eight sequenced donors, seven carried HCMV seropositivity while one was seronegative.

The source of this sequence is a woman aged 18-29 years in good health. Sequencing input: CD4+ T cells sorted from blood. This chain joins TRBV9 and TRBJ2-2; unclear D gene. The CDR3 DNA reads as TGTGCCAGCAGCGTAGTAGGGTACACCGGGGAGCTGTTTTTT. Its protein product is CASSVVGYTGELFF.